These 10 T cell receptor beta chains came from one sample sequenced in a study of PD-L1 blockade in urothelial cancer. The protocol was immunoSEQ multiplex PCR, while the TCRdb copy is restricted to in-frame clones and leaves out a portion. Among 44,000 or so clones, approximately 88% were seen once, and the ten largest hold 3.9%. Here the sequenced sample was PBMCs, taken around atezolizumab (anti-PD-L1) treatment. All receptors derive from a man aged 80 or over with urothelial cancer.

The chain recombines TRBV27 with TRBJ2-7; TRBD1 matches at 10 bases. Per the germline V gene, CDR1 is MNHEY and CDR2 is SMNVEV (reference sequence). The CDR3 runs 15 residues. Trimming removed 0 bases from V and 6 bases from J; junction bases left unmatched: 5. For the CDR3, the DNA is TGTGCCAGCAGTTTATCCTGGACAGGGGGTCGCGAGCAGTACTTC. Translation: CASSLSWTGGREQYF.

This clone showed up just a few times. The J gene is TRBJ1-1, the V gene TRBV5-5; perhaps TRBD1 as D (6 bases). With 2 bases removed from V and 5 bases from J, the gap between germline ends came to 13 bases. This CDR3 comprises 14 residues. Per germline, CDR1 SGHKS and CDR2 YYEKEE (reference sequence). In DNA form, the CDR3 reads TGTGCCAGCAGCTTACAGGGATGGGGAACTGAAGCTTTCTTT. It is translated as CASSLQGWGTEAFF.

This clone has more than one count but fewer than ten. Here the CDR3 reads CASIGGQGNQPQHF. In DNA, the CDR3 is TGTGCCAGTATCGGAGGGCAGGGCAATCAGCCCCAGCATTTT. V and J are TRBV19 and TRBJ1-5; D is undetermined. The length of the CDR3 is 14 residues. Germline CDR1 reads LNHDA; CDR2 reads SQIVND (reference sequence). The V end lost 7 bases, the J end lost 2 bases, and 12 bases lay between the germline ends.

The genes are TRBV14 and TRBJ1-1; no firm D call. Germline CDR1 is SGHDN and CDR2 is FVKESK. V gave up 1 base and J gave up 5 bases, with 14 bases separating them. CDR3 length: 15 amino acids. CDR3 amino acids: CASSQVDQRWTEAFF. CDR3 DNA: TGTGCCAGCAGCCAAGTTGACCAGCGGTGGACTGAAGCTTTCTTT.

The CDR3 DNA sequence: TGTGCCAGCAGCTTGATCGGAGCTTACGAGCAGTACTTC. It codes for CASSLIGAYEQYF. This chain joins TRBV5-4 and TRBJ2-7; D call uncertain. The CDR3 is made up of 13 amino acids. Germline CDR1 is SGHNT and CDR2 is YYREEE (reference sequence). The V gene lost 1 base and the J gene lost 4 bases, with 9 bases spanning the gap. Full variable domain (remainder filled in from reference TRBV5-4 and TRBJ2-7): ETGVTQSPTHLIKTRGQQVTLRCSSQSGHNTVSWYQQALGQGPQFIFQYYREEENGRGNFPPRFSGLQFPNYSSELNVNALELDDSALYLCASSLIGAYEQYFGPGTRLTVT.

CDR3: CASSPGGARNQPQHF. DNA for the CDR3: TGTGCCAGCAGCCCCGGGGGGGCTCGCAATCAGCCCCAGCATTTT. The chain uses TRBV7-2 and TRBJ1-5; TRBD1 might be the D (6 bases). The length of the CDR3 is 15 residues. The V gene lost 5 bases and the J gene lost 2 bases, with 13 bases spanning the gap. Germline V gene data show CDR1 as SGHTA and CDR2 as FQGNSA.

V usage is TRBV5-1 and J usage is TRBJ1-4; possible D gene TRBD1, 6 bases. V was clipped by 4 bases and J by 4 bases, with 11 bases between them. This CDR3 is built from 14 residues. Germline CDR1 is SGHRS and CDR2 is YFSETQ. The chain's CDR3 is CASSPGQINEKLFF. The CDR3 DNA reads TGCGCCAGCAGCCCAGGACAGATTAATGAAAAACTGTTTTTT.

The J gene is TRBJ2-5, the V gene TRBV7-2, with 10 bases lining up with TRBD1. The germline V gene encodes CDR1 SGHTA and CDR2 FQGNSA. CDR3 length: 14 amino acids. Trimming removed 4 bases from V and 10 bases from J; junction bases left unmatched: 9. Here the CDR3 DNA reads TGTGCCAGCAGCTACCGACAGGGGGCGACGAGCCAGTACTTC. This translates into CASSYRQGATSQYF.

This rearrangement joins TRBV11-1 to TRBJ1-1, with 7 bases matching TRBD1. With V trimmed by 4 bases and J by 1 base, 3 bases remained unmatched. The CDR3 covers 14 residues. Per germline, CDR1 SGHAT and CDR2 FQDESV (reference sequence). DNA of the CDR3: TGTGCCAGCAGCTCGGGACAGAGGAACACTGAAGCTTTCTTT. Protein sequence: CASSSGQRNTEAFF.

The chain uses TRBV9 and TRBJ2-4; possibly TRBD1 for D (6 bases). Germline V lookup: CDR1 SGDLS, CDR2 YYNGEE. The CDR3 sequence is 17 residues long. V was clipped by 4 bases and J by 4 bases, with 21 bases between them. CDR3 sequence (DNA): TGTGCCAGCAGCCCTCAGGGGACGGTCTACTTAAAAAACATTCAGTACTTC. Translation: CASSPQGTVYLKNIQYF.